The rows below give T cell receptor beta chains drawn from one sample of a study of blood T cell repertoires in COVID-19. Libraries were prepared by immunoSEQ multiplex PCR; TCRdb keeps only in-frame clonotypes and omits some of them. This sample has hundreds of thousands of clones, with approximately 85% found just once. Sequenced: PBMCs or T cells enriched from blood (not recorded which). Every receptor here comes from a man aged 25-45 years who had recovered from COVID-19. The CDR3 runs from the conserved cysteine through the conserved F or W. D genes are given only for firm matches. Expanded clones get a size class; other rows say once, few or many, or leave the size out.

clone_size	v_call	j_call	d_call	cdr3_nt	cdr3_aa
.	TRBV9	TRBJ1-1	.	TGTGCCAGCAGCGTAGGTTTCAGGGAAGGAGCTTTCTTT	CASSVGFREGAFF
.	TRBV4-1	TRBJ1-2	TRBD1	TGCGCCAGCAGCCCTTTACAGGGGGCTAGCTATGGCTACACCTTC	CASSPLQGASYGYTF
once	TRBV9	TRBJ1-2	TRBD1	TGTGCCAGCAGCGGTGGGGGCAGACAGGGATATGGCTACACCTTC	CASSGGGRQGYGYTF
.	TRBV12-1	TRBJ1-3	.	TGTGCCAGCAGCTTACGACAGGGATCTGGAAACACCATATATTTT	CASSLRQGSGNTIYF
.	TRBV10-3	TRBJ1-3	TRBD1	TGTGCCGCCTGGTCGGACAGGGATAGTGGAAACACCATATATTTT	CAAWSDRDSGNTIYF
.	TRBV29-1	TRBJ2-7	TRBD1	TGCAGCGTTGAAGGTATTGGGGGACAGAGCACCTACGAGCAGTACTTC	CSVEGIGGQSTYEQYF
.	TRBV6-5	TRBJ1-3	TRBD1	TGTGCCAGCAAAACCGGGACAGGGACTGGAAACACCATATATTTT	CASKTGTGTGNTIYF
.	TRBV2	TRBJ2-7	.	TGTGCCAGCAGTGACCGAGGTTCAGGGGTTCACGAGCAGTACTTC	CASSDRGSGVHEQYF
.	TRBV7-9	TRBJ1-2	TRBD1	TGTGCCAGCAGCTCTGAATGGACAGGTTGGATAGAGGGCTACACCTTC	CASSSEWTGWIEGYTF
.	TRBV5-5	TRBJ1-3	TRBD1	TGTGCCAGCAGCCCCTATAGATCGACAGGGGGCACCTCTGGAAACACCATATATTTT	CASSPYRSTGGTSGNTIYF
.	TRBV6-5	TRBJ2-5	TRBD1	TGTGCCAGCAGCCGGACAGGGGGACAAGAGACCCAGTACTTC	CASSRTGGQETQYF
.	TRBV11-3	TRBJ2-7	.	TGTGCCAGCAGCTTATCTGGCTTCTACGAGCAGTACTTC	CASSLSGFYEQYF
.	TRBV6-5	TRBJ1-3	.	TGTGCCAGCAGTTACCGGGCTGGAAACACCATATATTTT	CASSYRAGNTIYF
.	TRBV6-5	TRBJ1-1	.	TGTGCCAGCAGTTACCCGGACAGAGAAGCTTTCTTT	CASSYPDREAFF
.	TRBV5-4	TRBJ1-6	TRBD1	TGTGCCAGCAGCTTAGGCCTCCGGGACAGGGGCCATAATTCACCCCTCCACTTT	CASSLGLRDRGHNSPLHF
.	TRBV19	TRBJ1-2	.	TGTGCCAGTAGTCCCCGGACAGTAAATTATGGCTACACCTTC	CASSPRTVNYGYTF
.	TRBV12-3/TRBV12-4	TRBJ2-1	.	TGTGCCAGCAGTTTACTGCGGGGCAATGAGCAGTTCTTC	CASSLLRGNEQFF
.	TRBV5-1	TRBJ2-5	.	TGCGCCAGCAGCCCCGGTGCGGGCTTGCGGGAGACCCAGTACTTC	CASSPGAGLRETQYF
.	TRBV5-6	TRBJ2-6	.	TGTGCCAGCAGCTTGGCCCGGTCCGGGGCCAACGTCCTGACTTTC	CASSLARSGANVLTF